Detailed here is one TCR beta chain. No cognate antigen has been identified for it. Per-base quality was not reported, and no clone a single base away is much larger than it. TCRbeta CDR3 regions were amplified from genomic DNA using the immunoSEQ Assay, a bias-controlled multiplex PCR. In the paper's pipeline: The number of nucleated cells in each sample was estimated by amplification of reference gene primers within the assay. To quantify the absolute abundance of each unique TCRbeta CDR3 rearrangement, sequence reads were collapsed and filtered. For each sample, productive Simpson clonality was calculated as the square root of Simpson's diversity index across productive rearrangements. TCRdb took over this immuneACCESS table, retaining in-frame rearrangements with V and J assigned. Such tables are incomplete; in checked studies, under half of the missing clones stem from an unresolved V gene, and the remainder is unexplained. V, J and clone size were drawn from that table, and D and trimming were deduced from the DNA. The sample table lists fewer than 85,000 clones, more than 80% of them with a count of one. The ten largest make up under 6% of the sample.

The data are from a study of blood T cell repertoires in COVID-19 (dated by TCRdb to the early 2020s). Concerning the study at large: Collaborator samples came from the United States, Italy and Spain and covered acute and convalescent phases of COVID-19. The material from the prospective study consisted of cDNA or gDNA derived from T cells, B-cell-depleted T cells, or PBMCs. The dataset comprised deeply sampled blood TCRbeta repertoires from subjects exposed to, actively infected with, or recovered from COVID-19. The repertoires were released in a freely available public database intended as a resource for research on the immune response to SARS-CoV-2. Samples were obtained from the ongoing ImmuneRACE study (first 160 participants) and from some 1,200 subjects provided by 6 global collaborators. Sample metadata almost always included a de-identified subject ID, COVID-19 status, age in years and sex. Where available, HLA class I and class II types were obtained from metadata supplied by the sample provider rather than from assay-based typing. Overall results and qualifications from the work: How much clinical and demographic metadata was included differed by source and by participant, and the metadata was provided uncurated.

V is reduced by 2 bases and J by 5 bases, leaving a spacing of 10 bases between them. The germline V gene provides CDR1 SGHRS and CDR2 YFSETQ. Taken from cysteine to phenylalanine, the CDR3 has 13 residues. The entry retains the CDR3 DNA only, 39 bases that are in frame from base 1. Each collaborating institution followed its own protocols to collect whole blood in K2EDTA tubes. For TCRbeta analysis, collaborators shipped samples in one of three forms: frozen whole blood, isolated PBMCs, or DNA extracted from either of those sample types. The sequence is built from TRBV5-1 and TRBJ1-2, and perhaps TRBD1 as D gene, on 6 matching bases. Sequenced sample: peripheral blood. This sequence was found in a man aged 80 or over with acute or convalescent COVID-19. The sequenced DNA: TGCGCCAGCAGCTTACAGGGAGAGTATGGCTACACCTTC. Protein translation: CASSLQGEYGYTF. The CDR3, completed at both ends by the reference TRBV5-1 and TRBJ1-2 genes, gives the full variable domain KAGVTQTPRYLIKTRGQQVTLSCSPISGHRSVSWYQQTPGQGLQFLFEYFSETQRNKGNFPGRFSGRQFSNSRSEMNVSTLELGDSALYLCASSLQGEYGYTFGSGTRLTVV.